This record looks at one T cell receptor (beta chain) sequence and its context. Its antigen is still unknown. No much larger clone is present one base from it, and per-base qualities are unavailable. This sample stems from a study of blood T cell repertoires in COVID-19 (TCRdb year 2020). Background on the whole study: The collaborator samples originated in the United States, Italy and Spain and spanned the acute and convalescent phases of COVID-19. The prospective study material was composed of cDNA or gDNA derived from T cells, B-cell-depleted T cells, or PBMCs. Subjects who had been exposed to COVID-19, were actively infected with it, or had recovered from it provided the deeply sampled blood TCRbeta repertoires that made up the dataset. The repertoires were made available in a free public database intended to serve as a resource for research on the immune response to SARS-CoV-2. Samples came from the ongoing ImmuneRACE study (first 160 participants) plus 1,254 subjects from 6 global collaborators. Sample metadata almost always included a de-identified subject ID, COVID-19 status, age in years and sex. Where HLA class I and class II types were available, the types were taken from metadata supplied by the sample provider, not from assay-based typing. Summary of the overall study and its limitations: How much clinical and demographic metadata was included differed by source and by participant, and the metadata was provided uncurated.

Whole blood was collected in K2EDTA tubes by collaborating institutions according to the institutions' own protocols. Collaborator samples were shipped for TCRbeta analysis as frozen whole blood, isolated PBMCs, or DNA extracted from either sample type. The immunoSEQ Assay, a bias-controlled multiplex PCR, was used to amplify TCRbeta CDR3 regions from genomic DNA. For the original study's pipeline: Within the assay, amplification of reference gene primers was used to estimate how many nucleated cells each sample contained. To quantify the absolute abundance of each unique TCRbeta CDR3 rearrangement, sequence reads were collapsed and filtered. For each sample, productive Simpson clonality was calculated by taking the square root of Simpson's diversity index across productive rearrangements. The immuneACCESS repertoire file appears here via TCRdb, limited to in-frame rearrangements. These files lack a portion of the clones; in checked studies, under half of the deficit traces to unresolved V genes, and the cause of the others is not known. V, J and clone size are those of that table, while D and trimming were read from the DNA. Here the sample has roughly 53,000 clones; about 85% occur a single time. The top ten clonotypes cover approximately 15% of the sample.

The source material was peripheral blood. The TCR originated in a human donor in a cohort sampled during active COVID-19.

DNA sequence: TGTGCCATCAGTGTGGGGACAGGGGAGGTCGGGGAGCTGTTTTTT. Translated, it reads CAISVGTGEVGELFF. This chain is built from TRBV10-3 and TRBJ2-2; 10 bases in the junction line up with TRBD1. V loses 4 bases at its end and J loses 7 bases; junction bases beyond the gene matches: 6. In the germline V gene, CDR1 corresponds to ENHRY and CDR2 to SYGVKD. The CDR3 sequence holds 15 residues, the cysteine and phenylalanine included. The sequence is cut down to CDR3 DNA, 45 bases in frame from base 1.